The 2 T cell receptor beta chains in this list originate from one sample, sequenced in a study of control samples from healthy donors and cancer patients. The repertoire was sequenced with immunoSEQ multiplex PCR; TCRdb's copy has only in-frame clones and lacks some. The sample lists some 120,000 clones, 85% to 95% occurring once. The sequencing input was blood. These receptors were obtained from a man aged 25 to 40 in good health.

The chain carries TRBV5-5 and TRBJ1-1; D is perhaps TRBD1 (6 bases). The CDR3 is made up of 14 amino acids. V was trimmed by 1 base and J by 11 bases, leaving 18 bases between them. Per germline, CDR1 SGHKS and CDR2 YYEKEE (reference sequence). The CDR3 DNA sequence: TGTGCCAGCAGCTTGAGGGCAGCCGGGACAATGGCTTTCTTT. It codes for CASSLRAAGTMAFF. The full variable domain, in which reference TRBV5-5 and TRBJ1-1 provide the parts outside the CDR3, is DAGVTQSPTHLIKTRGQQVTLRCSPISGHKSVSWYQQVLGQGPQFIFQYYEKEERGRGNFPDRFSARQFPNYSSELNVNALLLGDSALYLCASSLRAAGTMAFFGQGTRLTVV.

CDR3 sequence: CASSSPPTNEKLFF. CDR3 nucleotides: TGCGCCAGCAGCTCCCCACCAACTAATGAAAAACTGTTTTTT. This chain joins TRBV5-1 and TRBJ1-4; D remains ambiguous. Germline V gives CDR1 SGHRS, CDR2 YFSETQ. Trimming stripped 3 bases from V and 0 bases from J, with 6 bases between. The CDR3 has 14 residues.